These 29 T cell receptor beta chains originate from one sample sequenced in a study of Ad26.COV2.S vaccination and SARS-CoV-2 variants. Profiled with immunoSEQ multiplex PCR; TCRdb holds only in-frame clones, not every one. In the table there are some 400,000 clones, 70% to 90% of which are singletons. Treatment denoted: some 20 received Ad26.COV2.S at low or high dose, single or two shots; about 5 received placebo; per-sample allocation not given. Sampling occurred on day 63 after the first vaccine or placebo injection. The sequencing used peripheral blood, collected in a trial of Ad26.COV2.S vaccine versus placebo. The receptors shown here come from a person aged 18-65 years who received the Ad26.COV2.S COVID-19 vaccine or a placebo.

The chain employs TRBV27 and TRBJ1-4, with D hard to call. This CDR3 comprises 13 residues. The V gene lost 5 bases and the J gene lost 5 bases, with 9 bases spanning the gap. Germline-derived CDR1 and CDR2 are MNHEY and SMNVEV (reference sequence). The CDR3 DNA sequence: TGTGCCAGCAGTGGACGCTACAATGAAAAACTGTTTTTT. This sequence encodes CASSGRYNEKLFF.

This clone was found a few times. CDR3 region: CSVARTQDYEQYF. The CDR3 DNA reads as TGCAGCGTTGCTAGGACGCAGGATTACGAGCAGTACTTC. The rearrangement links TRBV29-1 to TRBJ2-7; no clear D gene. Per the germline V gene, CDR1 is SQVTM and CDR2 is ANQGSEA. The CDR3 runs 13 residues. V was trimmed by 4 bases and J by 4 bases, leaving 14 bases between them.

The V and J genes are TRBV30 and TRBJ1-2; tentatively, D is TRBD1 (5 bases). Trimming left V 8 bases short and J 0 bases short, with 13 bases between. The germline V gene has CDR1 GTSNPN and CDR2 SVGIG (reference sequence). CDR3 size: 13 residues. The DNA for the CDR3 is TGTGCCCTCGGGACCGTGGCTAACTATGGCTACACCTTC. This sequence encodes CALGTVANYGYTF. Looking up the rest from reference TRBV30 and TRBJ1-2 gives the full variable domain: SQTIHQWPATLVQPVGSPLSLECTVEGTSNPNLYWYRQAAGRGLQLLFYSVGIGQISSEVPQNLSASRPQDRQFILSSKKLLLSDSGFYLCALGTVANYGYTFGSGTRLTVV.

The chain's CDR3 is CATSRDTMDEQFF. The CDR3 DNA sequence: TGTGCCACCAGCAGAGATACGATGGATGAGCAGTTCTTC. The chain employs TRBV15 and TRBJ2-1; D unclear. Trimming stripped 0 bases from V and 8 bases from J, with 8 bases between. The CDR3 is made up of 13 amino acids. Per germline, CDR1 LNHNV and CDR2 YYDKDF (reference sequence).

The CDR3 sequence: CASSYYGIQETQYF. The CDR3 region has the DNA TGTGCCAGCAGCTATTATGGGATCCAAGAGACCCAGTACTTC. V gene TRBV3-1 (or the pseudogene TRBV3-2) combines with J gene TRBJ2-5; unclear D gene. The length of the CDR3 is 14 residues. Germline loops: CDR1 LGHDT, CDR2 YNNKEL (reference sequence). Trimming cost V 5 bases and J 1 base, with 11 bases left between them.

This clone was found once. This chain joins TRBV19 and TRBJ1-2; possible D gene TRBD1, 5 bases. The CDR3 extends over 14 amino acids. V was trimmed by 2 bases and J by 0 bases, leaving 7 bases between them. The V gene's germline CDR1 is LNHDA and CDR2 SQIVND (reference sequence). In DNA, the CDR3 is TGTGCCAGTAGTATATTGACAGCTAACTATGGCTACACCTTC. Translation: CASSILTANYGYTF.

This clone was detected only once. CDR3 residues: CASRDGNQPQHF. The CDR3 region has the DNA TGTGCCAGCCGGGACGGGAATCAGCCCCAGCATTTT. The J gene is TRBJ1-5, the V gene TRBV28; a possible D gene is TRBD1 (5 bases). Germline CDR1 reads MDHEN; CDR2 reads SYDVKM. With 8 bases removed from V and 4 bases from J, the gap between germline ends came to 9 bases. The CDR3 totals 12 residues.

The rearrangement uses TRBV24-1 and TRBJ2-1; 10 bases are shared with TRBD1. V trimming: 5 bases; J trimming: 10 bases; junction bases outside the gene matches: 1. Germline CDR1 reads KGHDR; CDR2 reads SFDVKD. The CDR3 runs to 12 residues. The CDR3 DNA follows: TGTGCCACCAGTGTGGACAGGGGGGAGCAGTTCTTC. Its protein product is CATSVDRGEQFF.

There are a few counts of this clone. This sequence joins TRBV2 and TRBJ2-7; a weak D match, TRBD2 (6 bases). The V gene lost 5 bases and the J gene lost 3 bases, with 14 bases spanning the gap. Germline V lookup: CDR1 SNHLY, CDR2 FYNNEI. The CDR3 totals 14 residues. The DNA for the CDR3 is TGTGCCAGCAGTAGGGACTCTCTTGGCTACGAGCAGTACTTC. Its translation: CASSRDSLGYEQYF. Based on the CDR3 plus reference TRBV2 and TRBJ2-7, the full variable domain is EPEVTQTPSHQVTQMGQEVILRCVPISNHLYFYWYRQILGQKVEFLVSFYNNEISEKSEIFDDQFSVERPDGSNFTLKIRSTKLEDSAMYFCASSRDSLGYEQYFGPGTRLTVT.

The V gene is TRBV3-1 (or the pseudogene TRBV3-2), the J gene TRBJ2-5, with D unresolved. The CDR3 consists of 11 residues. Germline V CDR1 and CDR2: LGHDT, YNNKEL (reference sequence). Trimming cost V 7 bases and J 7 bases, with 10 bases left between them. The CDR3 bases are TGTGCCAGCACCTCTGTCGGGACCCAGTACTTC. Protein: CASTSVGTQYF.

The rearrangement uses TRBV28 and TRBJ1-2; 7 bases line up with TRBD1. Trimming removed 6 bases from V and 4 bases from J; junction bases left unmatched: 14. The germline gives CDR1 MDHEN, CDR2 SYDVKM. The CDR3 has 16 amino acids. The CDR3 loop is CASRPIAGTAPYGYTF. The CDR3 DNA sequence: TGTGCCAGCAGGCCCATCGCTGGGACAGCCCCCTATGGCTACACCTTC.

This chain joins TRBV4-1 and TRBJ1-4; D gene uncertain. The germline V gene has CDR1 MGHRA and CDR2 YSYEKL. The CDR3 consists of 16 residues. With 2 bases removed from V and 0 bases from J, the gap between germline ends came to 10 bases. The CDR3 DNA reads TGCGCCAGCAGCCAACGGGGTGCCGCAACTAATGAAAAACTGTTTTTT. It specifies CASSQRGAATNEKLFF.

The chain combines TRBV27 with TRBJ1-2, with 7 bases identical to TRBD1. Germline V gene data show CDR1 as MNHEY and CDR2 as SMNVEV (reference sequence). The ends lost 6 bases at V and 5 bases at J; junction bases unmatched: 12. The CDR3 spans 15 residues. The CDR3, as DNA: TGTGCCAGCAGCAACCTCGACAGGGTCCCGTATGGCTACACCTTC. Protein product: CASSNLDRVPYGYTF.

This sequence joins TRBV20-1 and TRBJ2-1; TRBD2 agrees at 9 bases. Trimming removed 3 bases from V and 10 bases from J; junction bases left unmatched: 19. The CDR3 is 17 amino acids. Germline CDR1 reads DFQATT; CDR2 reads SNEGSKA (reference sequence). The DNA of the CDR3 is TGCAGTGCTAGTAACCCACCCCCCCTAGCGGGGCCTCGGGAGCAGTTCTTC. The encoded protein is CSASNPPPLAGPREQFF.

The CDR3 nucleotides read TGTGCCAGCAGTTTAAGGTCGGGACAGGTCTCCCAGAGGGCTAACTATGGCTACACCTTC. Its translation is CASSLRSGQVSQRANYGYTF. The chain recombines TRBV27 with TRBJ1-2; 8 bases are shared with TRBD1. V lost 2 bases, J lost 0 bases, and 17 bases stayed unmatched. This CDR3 region has 20 residues. The germline V gene has CDR1 MNHEY and CDR2 SMNVEV (reference sequence).

The rearrangement links TRBV5-4 to TRBJ2-7; D is ambiguous. Germline V gene lookup returns CDR1 SGHNT and CDR2 YYREEE (reference sequence). Between the trimmed V and J ends, which lost 2 bases and 2 bases, there was a span of 11 bases. CDR3 size: 14 residues. The CDR3 DNA sequence: TGTGCCAGCAGCTTCGATCCCCTTGCCTACGAGCAGTACTTC. It specifies CASSFDPLAYEQYF.

The chain uses TRBV15 and TRBJ2-7; 8 bases are a match to TRBD1. The CDR3 length is 17 residues. Germline-derived CDR1 and CDR2 are LNHNV and YYDKDF (reference sequence). The junction had 12 bases not matched to a gene; V was cut back by 0 bases and J by 5 bases. The chain's CDR3 is CATSRDRGTGDFHEQYF. The DNA for the CDR3 is TGTGCCACCAGCAGAGATCGAGGGACAGGCGACTTCCACGAGCAGTACTTC.

This clone has a handful of counts. Other DNA sequences in this sample translate to the same CDR3. The V gene is TRBV19, the J gene TRBJ2-1; perhaps TRBD1 as D (6 bases). This CDR3 contains 15 residues. Germline V gene data show CDR1 as LNHDA and CDR2 as SQIVND (reference sequence). The germline V and J ends were trimmed by 3 bases and 0 bases, with 9 bases remaining between them. The CDR3 nucleotides read TGTGCCAGTAGTATGGACAGAAGCTCCTACAATGAGCAGTTCTTC. It yields the protein CASSMDRSSYNEQFF.

V and J are TRBV10-1 and TRBJ2-3, with 7 positions matching TRBD2. CDR1 and CDR2 (germline): WNHNN, SYGVQD (reference sequence). CDR3 length: 16 amino acids. The trim removed 3 bases at V and 2 bases at J, leaving 8 bases unmatched. The CDR3 protein is CASSDRAGRLTDTQYF. As DNA, the CDR3 is TGCGCCAGCAGTGATCGAGCGGGACGGCTCACAGATACGCAGTATTTT.

Details on this clone: Its ends do not fully match the called genes, so a read error is possible. The chain joins TRBV11-1 to TRBJ1-5; D is uncertain. The CDR3 length is 13 residues. Germline V gene sequence: CDR1 SGHAT, CDR2 FQDESV (reference sequence). This chain's CDR3 is CASSPTESDALTF. DNA of the CDR3: TGTGCCAGCAGCCCCACCGAGAGCGACGCCCTGACTTTT.

This clone has at least ten counts. The chain combines TRBV28 with TRBJ2-1, with D perhaps matching TRBD2 (6 bases). Trimming pared 3 bases from V and 4 bases from J, leaving 19 bases between. The V gene's germline CDR1 is MDHEN and CDR2 SYDVKM. The CDR3 has 17 residues. The CDR3 loop is CASSFPLSGGEYNEQFF. CDR3 nucleotides: TGTGCCAGCAGTTTTCCTCTTAGCGGAGGAGAATACAATGAGCAGTTCTTC.

This rearrangement joins TRBV12-3 or TRBV12-4 to TRBJ2-1; D is unresolved. Trimming removed 3 bases from V and 10 bases from J, with 7 bases in between. The CDR3 has 11 amino acids. CDR3 residues: CASSFIREQFF. Here the CDR3 DNA reads TGTGCCAGCAGTTTTATCAGGGAGCAGTTCTTC.

The chain couples TRBV29-1 to TRBJ2-2, with 13 positions matching TRBD2. The V and J ends lost 6 bases and 8 bases, in that order; junction bases with no gene match: 3. The CDR3 runs to 13 residues. Germline V gives CDR1 SQVTM, CDR2 ANQGSEA. The CDR3 sequence is CSVVGLAGGELFF. In DNA form, the CDR3 reads TGCAGCGTCGTGGGACTAGCGGGAGGGGAGCTGTTTTTT.

The CDR3 nucleotides read TGTGCCAGCTCACCAACTCCCGGGACTTCTTACAATGAGCAGTTCTTC. This codes for CASSPTPGTSYNEQFF. The chain recombines TRBV18 with TRBJ2-1; D is possibly TRBD2 (6 bases). Looked up from germline, CDR1 is KGHSH and CDR2 is LQKENI. The CDR3 has 16 residues. V was shortened by 2 bases and J by 4 bases, with 15 bases between the two germline ends.

The chain employs TRBV7-3 and TRBJ2-3; 9 bases match TRBD2. Germline V gene data show CDR1 as SGHTA and CDR2 as FQGTGA. Unmatched junction bases numbered 8, after V lost 1 base and J lost 6 bases. The CDR3 contains 16 residues. The DNA for the CDR3 is TGTGCCAGCAGCTTAAGGGCGCCTAGCGGGGTGGATACGCAGTATTTT. Its translation is CASSLRAPSGVDTQYF.

The gene calls are TRBV7-2 and TRBJ2-3; possible D gene TRBD2, 6 bases. The CDR3 is made up of 13 amino acids. Germline CDR1 and CDR2: SGHTA and FQGNSA. Deletions cut 5 bases from V and 6 bases from J, with 12 bases between. The CDR3 nucleotides are TGTGCCAGCAGCGTCGACCTAGCGGATACGCAGTATTTT. This codes for CASSVDLADTQYF.

The rearrangement links TRBV6-5 to TRBJ2-7; D is unresolved. The CDR3 sequence is 15 residues long. V was pared by 0 bases and J by 4 bases, with 13 bases between. Looked up from germline, CDR1 is MNHEY and CDR2 is SVGAGI. In DNA, the CDR3 is TGTGCCAGCAGTTACTCGAAACCCCCCGGATACGAGCAGTACTTC. Protein: CASSYSKPPGYEQYF.

The DNA of the CDR3 is TGTGCCAGCAGCCCCGGACTAGCGGGAGTTCAAGAGACCCAGTACTTC. This codes for CASSPGLAGVQETQYF. V usage is TRBV5-6 and J usage is TRBJ2-5; 13 bases are a match to TRBD2. Germline-derived CDR1 and CDR2 are SGHDT and YYEEEE. The CDR3 spans 16 residues. Trimming at V came to 4 bases and at J to 2 bases, leaving 5 bases not matched to a gene.

J is TRBJ2-7 and V is TRBV5-4; TRBD2 matches 10 bases. The CDR3 contains 13 residues. The J segment lost 6 bases and the V segment lost 4 bases, leaving 4 bases of the junction unmatched. CDR1 and CDR2 (germline): SGHNT, YYREEE (reference sequence). The CDR3 reads CASSVIAGGEQYF. The DNA for the CDR3 is TGTGCCAGCAGCGTTATAGCGGGAGGCGAGCAGTACTTC.